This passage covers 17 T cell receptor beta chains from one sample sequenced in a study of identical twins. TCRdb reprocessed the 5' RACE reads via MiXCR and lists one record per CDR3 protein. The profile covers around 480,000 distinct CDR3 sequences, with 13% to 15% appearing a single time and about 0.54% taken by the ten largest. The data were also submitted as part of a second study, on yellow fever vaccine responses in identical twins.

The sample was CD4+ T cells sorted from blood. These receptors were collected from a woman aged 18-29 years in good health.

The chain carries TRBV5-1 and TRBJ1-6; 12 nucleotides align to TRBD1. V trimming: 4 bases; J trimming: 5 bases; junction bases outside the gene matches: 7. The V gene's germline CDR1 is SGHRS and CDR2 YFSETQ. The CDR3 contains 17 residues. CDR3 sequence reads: CASSPGTGGFDNSPLHF. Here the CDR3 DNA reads TGCGCCAGCAGCCCTGGGACAGGGGGCTTCGATAATTCACCCCTCCACTTT. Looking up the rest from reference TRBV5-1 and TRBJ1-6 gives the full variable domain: KAGVTQTPRYLIKTRGQQVTLSCSPISGHRSVSWYQQTPGQGLQFLFEYFSETQRNKGNFPGRFSGRQFSNSRSEMNVSTLELGDSALYLCASSPGTGGFDNSPLHFGNGTRLTVT.

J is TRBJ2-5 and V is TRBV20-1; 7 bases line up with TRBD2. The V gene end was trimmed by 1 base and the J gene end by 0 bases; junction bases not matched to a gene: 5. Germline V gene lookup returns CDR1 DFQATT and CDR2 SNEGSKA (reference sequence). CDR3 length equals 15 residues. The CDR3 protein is CSARAPLAYQETQYF. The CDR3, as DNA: TGCAGTGCTAGAGCCCCACTAGCGTACCAAGAGACCCAGTACTTC.

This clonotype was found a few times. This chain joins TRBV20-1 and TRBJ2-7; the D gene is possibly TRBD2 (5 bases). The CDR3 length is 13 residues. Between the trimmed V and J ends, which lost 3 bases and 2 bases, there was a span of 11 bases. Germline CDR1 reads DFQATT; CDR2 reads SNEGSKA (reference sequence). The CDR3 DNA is TGCAGTGCTAGTTCGAGCGGAACCTACGAGCAGTACTTC. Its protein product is CSASSSGTYEQYF.

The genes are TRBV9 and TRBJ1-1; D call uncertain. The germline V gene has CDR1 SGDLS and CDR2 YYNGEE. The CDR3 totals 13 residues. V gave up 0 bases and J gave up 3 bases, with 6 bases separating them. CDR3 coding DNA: TGTGCCAGCAGCGTAGGGATGGACACTGAAGCTTTCTTT. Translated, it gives CASSVGMDTEAFF.

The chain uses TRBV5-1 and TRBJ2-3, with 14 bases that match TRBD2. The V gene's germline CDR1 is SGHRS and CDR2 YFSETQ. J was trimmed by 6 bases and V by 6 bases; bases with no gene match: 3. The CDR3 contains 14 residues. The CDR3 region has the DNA TGCGCCAGCACGGGACTAGCGGGGGTCGATACGCAGTATTTT. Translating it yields CASTGLAGVDTQYF.

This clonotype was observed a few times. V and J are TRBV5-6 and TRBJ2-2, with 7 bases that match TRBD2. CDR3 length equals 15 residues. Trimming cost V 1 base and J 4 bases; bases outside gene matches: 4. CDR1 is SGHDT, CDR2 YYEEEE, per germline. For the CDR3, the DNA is TGTGCCAGCAGCTTGACGGGAGGCGGCACCGGGGAGCTGTTTTTT. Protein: CASSLTGGGTGELFF.

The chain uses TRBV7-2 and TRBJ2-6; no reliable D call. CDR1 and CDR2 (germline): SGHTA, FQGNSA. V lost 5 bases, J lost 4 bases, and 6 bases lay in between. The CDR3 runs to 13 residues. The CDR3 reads CASSTTGANVLTF. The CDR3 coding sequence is TGTGCCAGCAGCACAACAGGGGCCAACGTCCTGACTTTC.

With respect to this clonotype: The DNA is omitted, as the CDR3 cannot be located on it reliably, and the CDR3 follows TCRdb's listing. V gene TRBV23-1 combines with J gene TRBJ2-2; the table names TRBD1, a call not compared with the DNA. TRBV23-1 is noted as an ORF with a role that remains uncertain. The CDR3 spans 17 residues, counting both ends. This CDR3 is CASSQSVHRGPPGSCFF.

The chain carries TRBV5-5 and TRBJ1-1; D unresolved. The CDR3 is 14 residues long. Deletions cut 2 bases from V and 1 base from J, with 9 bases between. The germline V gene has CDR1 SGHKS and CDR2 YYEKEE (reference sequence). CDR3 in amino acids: CASSFDGRNTEAFF. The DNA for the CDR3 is TGTGCCAGCAGCTTTGACGGCCGGAACACTGAAGCTTTCTTT. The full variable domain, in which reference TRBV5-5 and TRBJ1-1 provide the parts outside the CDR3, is DAGVTQSPTHLIKTRGQQVTLRCSPISGHKSVSWYQQVLGQGPQFIFQYYEKEERGRGNFPDRFSARQFPNYSSELNVNALLLGDSALYLCASSFDGRNTEAFFGQGTRLTVV.

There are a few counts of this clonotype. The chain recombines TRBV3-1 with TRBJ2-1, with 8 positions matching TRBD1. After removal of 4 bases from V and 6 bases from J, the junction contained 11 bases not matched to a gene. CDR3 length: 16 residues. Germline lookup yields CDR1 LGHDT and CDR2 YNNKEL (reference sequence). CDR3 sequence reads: CASSPSGTGRSNEQFF. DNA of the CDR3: TGTGCCAGCAGCCCCTCCGGGACAGGTAGATCCAATGAGCAGTTCTTC.

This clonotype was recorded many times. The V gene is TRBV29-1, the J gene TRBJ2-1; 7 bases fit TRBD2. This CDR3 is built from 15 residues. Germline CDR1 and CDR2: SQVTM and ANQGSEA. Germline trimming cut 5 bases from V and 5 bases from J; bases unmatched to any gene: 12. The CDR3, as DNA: TGCAGCGTTAAGCGGGAAGCCAGACTTGACAATGAGCAGTTCTTC. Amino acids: CSVKREARLDNEQFF.

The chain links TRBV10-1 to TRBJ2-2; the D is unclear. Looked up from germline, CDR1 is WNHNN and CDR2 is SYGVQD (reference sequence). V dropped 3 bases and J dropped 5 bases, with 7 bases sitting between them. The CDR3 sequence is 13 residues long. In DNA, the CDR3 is TGCGCCAGCAGTGACGACGGGACCGGGGAGCTGTTTTTT. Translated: CASSDDGTGELFF.

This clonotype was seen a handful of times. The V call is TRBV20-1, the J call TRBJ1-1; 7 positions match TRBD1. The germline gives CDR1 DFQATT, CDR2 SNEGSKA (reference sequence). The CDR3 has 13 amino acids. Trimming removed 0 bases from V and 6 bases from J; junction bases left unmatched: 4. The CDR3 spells CSARDVRGAEAFF. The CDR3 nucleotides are TGCAGTGCTAGAGATGTCAGGGGGGCTGAAGCTTTCTTT.

The CDR3 DNA follows: TGTGCCAGCAGCTTAACAGTTGACAGCAAACTGTTTTTT. Its translation is CASSLTVDSKLFF. The chain joins TRBV7-3 to TRBJ1-4, with TRBD1 as a possible D gene (5 bases). The CDR3 is 13 amino acids. Germline lookup yields CDR1 SGHTA and CDR2 FQGTGA. Trimming left V 0 bases short and J 11 bases short, with 10 bases between.

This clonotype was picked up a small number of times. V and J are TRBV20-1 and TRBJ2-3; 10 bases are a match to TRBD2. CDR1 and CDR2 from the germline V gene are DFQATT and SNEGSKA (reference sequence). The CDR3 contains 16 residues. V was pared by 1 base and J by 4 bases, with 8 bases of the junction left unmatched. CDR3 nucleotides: TGCAGTGCTAGAGCAATCAGCGGGGGGGCCTCAGATACGCAGTATTTT. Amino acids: CSARAISGGASDTQYF.

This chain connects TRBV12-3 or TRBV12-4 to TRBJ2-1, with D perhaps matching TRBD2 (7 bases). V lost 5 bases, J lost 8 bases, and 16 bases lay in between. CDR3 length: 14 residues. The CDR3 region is CASSPRGGNYEQFF. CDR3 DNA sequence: TGTGCCAGCAGTCCGAGGGGGGGAAATTATGAGCAGTTCTTC.

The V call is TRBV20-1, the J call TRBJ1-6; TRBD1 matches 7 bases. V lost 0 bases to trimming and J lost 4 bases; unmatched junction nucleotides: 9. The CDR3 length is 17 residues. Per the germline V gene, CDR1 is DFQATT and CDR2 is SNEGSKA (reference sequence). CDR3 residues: CSARDLGRDRYNSPLHF. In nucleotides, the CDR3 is TGCAGTGCTAGAGATTTGGGCCGGGACAGATATAATTCACCCCTCCACTTT.